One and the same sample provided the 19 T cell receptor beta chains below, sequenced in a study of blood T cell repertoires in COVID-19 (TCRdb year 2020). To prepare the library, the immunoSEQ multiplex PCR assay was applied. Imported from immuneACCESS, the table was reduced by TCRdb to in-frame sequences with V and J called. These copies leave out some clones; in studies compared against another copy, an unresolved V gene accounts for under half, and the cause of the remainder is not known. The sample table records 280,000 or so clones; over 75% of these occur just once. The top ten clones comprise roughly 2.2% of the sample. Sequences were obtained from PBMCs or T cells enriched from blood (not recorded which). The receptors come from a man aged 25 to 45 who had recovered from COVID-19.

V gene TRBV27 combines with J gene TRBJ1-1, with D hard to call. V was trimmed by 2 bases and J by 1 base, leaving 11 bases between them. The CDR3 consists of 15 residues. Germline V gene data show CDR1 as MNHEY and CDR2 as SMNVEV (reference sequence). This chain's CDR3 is CASSLTTGENTEAFF. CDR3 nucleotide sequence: TGTGCCAGCAGTTTAACGACGGGAGAGAACACTGAAGCTTTCTTT.

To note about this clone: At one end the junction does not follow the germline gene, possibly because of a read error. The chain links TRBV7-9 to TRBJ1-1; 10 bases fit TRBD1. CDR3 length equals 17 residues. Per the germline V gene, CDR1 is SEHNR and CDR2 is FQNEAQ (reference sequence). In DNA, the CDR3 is TGTGCCAGCAGCTCGATACCGGGACAGGGGCCCAACACTGAAGCTTTTTTT. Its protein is CASSSIPGQGPNTEAFF.

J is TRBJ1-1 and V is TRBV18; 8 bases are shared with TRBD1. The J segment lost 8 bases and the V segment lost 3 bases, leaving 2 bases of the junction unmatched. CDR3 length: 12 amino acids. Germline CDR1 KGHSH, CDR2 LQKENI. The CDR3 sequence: CASSPRTGEAFF. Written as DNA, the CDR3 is TGTGCCAGCTCACCTCGGACAGGGGAAGCTTTCTTT.

CDR3 protein: CASSQDRGRKLFF. The CDR3 DNA sequence: TGCGCCAGCAGCCAAGACAGGGGGCGGAAACTGTTTTTT. The genes are TRBV4-3 and TRBJ1-4; 8 nucleotides match TRBD1. V lost 0 bases to trimming and J lost 11 bases; unmatched junction nucleotides: 2. This CDR3 has 13 amino acids. Germline V CDR1 and CDR2: LGHNA, YSLEER.

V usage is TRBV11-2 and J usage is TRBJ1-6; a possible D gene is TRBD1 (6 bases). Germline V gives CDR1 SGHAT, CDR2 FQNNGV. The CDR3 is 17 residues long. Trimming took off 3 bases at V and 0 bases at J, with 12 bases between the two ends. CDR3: CASSLSGGHSYNSPLHF. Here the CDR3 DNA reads TGTGCCAGCAGCTTGAGTGGGGGCCACTCCTATAATTCACCCCTCCACTTT.

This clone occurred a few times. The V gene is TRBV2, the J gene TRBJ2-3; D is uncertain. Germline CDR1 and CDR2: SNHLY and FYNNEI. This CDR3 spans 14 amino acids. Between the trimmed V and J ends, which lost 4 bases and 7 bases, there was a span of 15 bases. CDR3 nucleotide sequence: TGTGCCAGCAGTGGTAGTAGTCCACTCAATACGCAGTATTTT. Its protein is CASSGSSPLNTQYF.

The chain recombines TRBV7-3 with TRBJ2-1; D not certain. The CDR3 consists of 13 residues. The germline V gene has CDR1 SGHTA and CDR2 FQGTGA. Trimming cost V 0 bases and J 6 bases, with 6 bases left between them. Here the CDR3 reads CASSLTLSNEQFF. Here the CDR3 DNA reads TGTGCCAGCAGCTTAACCCTGAGCAATGAGCAGTTCTTC.

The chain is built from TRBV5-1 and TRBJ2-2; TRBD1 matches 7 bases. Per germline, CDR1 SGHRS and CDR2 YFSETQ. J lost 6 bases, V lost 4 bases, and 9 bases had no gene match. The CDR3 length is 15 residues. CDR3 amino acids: CASSPHEGAPGELFF. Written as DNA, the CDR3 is TGCGCCAGCAGCCCCCATGAGGGGGCCCCCGGGGAGCTGTTTTTT.

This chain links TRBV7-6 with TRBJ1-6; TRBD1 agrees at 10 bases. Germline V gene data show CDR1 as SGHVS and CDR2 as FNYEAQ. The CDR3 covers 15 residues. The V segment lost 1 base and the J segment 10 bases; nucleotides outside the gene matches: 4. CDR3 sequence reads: CASSLVGQGFSPLHF. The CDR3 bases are TGTGCCAGCAGCTTAGTGGGACAGGGGTTCTCACCCCTCCACTTT.

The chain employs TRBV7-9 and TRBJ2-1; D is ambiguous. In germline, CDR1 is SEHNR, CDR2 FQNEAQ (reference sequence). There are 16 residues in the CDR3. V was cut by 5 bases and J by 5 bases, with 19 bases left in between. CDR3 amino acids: CASSLLYSWRNNEQFF. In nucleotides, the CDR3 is TGTGCCAGCAGCCTGCTTTATTCTTGGAGAAACAATGAGCAGTTCTTC.

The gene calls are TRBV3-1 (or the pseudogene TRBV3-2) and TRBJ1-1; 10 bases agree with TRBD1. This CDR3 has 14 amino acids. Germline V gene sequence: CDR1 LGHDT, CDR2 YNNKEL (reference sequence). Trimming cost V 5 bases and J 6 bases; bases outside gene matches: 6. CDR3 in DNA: TGTGCCAGCAGCTACACGGGACAGGGGTCTGAAGCTTTCTTT. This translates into CASSYTGQGSEAFF.

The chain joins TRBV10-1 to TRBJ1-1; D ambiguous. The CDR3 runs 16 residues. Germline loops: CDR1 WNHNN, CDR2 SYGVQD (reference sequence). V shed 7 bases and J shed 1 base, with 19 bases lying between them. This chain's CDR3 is CASILVAIEKNTEAFF. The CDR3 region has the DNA TGCGCCAGCATATTAGTCGCCATTGAGAAGAACACTGAAGCTTTCTTT.

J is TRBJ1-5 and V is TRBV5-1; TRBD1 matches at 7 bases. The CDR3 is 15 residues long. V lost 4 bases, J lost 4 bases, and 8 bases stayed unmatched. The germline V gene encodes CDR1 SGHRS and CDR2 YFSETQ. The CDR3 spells CASSIEGQPNQPQHF. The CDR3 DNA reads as TGCGCCAGCAGCATTGAGGGACAGCCTAATCAGCCCCAGCATTTT.

CDR3 sequence (DNA): TGCGCCAGCAACCCATTGGTCAGGGCCTATGGCTACACCTTC. The encoded protein is CASNPLVRAYGYTF. This rearrangement joins TRBV4-1 to TRBJ1-2; TRBD1 is a possible D gene (5 bases). V gave up 7 bases and J gave up 4 bases, with 16 bases separating them. CDR3 length: 14 residues. From germline, CDR1 is MGHRA and CDR2 YSYEKL.

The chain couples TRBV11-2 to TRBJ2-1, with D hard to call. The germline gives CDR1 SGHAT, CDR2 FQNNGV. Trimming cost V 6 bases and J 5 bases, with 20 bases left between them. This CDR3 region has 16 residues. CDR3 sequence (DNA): TGTGCCAGCAGTAGCAAGATAGCAGCCTCGGACAATGAGCAGTTCTTC. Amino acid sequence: CASSSKIAASDNEQFF.

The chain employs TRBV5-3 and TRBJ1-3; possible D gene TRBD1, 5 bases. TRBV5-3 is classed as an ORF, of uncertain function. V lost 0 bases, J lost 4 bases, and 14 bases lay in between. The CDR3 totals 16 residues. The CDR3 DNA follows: TGTGCCAGAAGCTTGGACAGGCTCAATAACGGAAACACCATATATTTT. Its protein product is CARSLDRLNNGNTIYF.

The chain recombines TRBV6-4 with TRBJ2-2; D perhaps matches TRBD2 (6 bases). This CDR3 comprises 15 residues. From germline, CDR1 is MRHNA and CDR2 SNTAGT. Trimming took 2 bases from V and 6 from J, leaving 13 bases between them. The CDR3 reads CASSDVVGGPGELFF. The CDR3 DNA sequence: TGTGCCAGCAGTGACGTCGTCGGGGGTCCCGGGGAGCTGTTTTTT.

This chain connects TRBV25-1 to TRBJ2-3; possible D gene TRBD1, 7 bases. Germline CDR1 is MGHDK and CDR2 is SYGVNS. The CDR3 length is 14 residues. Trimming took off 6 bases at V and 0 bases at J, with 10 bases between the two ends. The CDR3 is CASSQGGSTDTQYF. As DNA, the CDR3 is TGTGCCAGCAGCCAGGGGGGAAGCACAGATACGCAGTATTTT.

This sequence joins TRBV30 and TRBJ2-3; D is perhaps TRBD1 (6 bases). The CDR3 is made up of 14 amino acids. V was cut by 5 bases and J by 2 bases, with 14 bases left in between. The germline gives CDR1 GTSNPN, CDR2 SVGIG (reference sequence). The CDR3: CAWADRLATDTQYF. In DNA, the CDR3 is TGTGCCTGGGCAGACAGGCTGGCCACAGATACGCAGTATTTT.